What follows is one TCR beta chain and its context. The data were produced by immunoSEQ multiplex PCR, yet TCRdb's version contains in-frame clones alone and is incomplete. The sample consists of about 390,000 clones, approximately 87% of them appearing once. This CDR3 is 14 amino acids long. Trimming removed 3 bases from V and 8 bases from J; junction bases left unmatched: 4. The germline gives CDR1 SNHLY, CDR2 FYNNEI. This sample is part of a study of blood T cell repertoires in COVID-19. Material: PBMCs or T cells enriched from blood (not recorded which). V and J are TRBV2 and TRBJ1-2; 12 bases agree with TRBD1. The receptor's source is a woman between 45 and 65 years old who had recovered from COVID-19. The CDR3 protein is CASSEGQGAEGYTF. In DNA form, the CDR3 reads TGTGCCAGCAGTGAGGGACAGGGGGCGGAAGGCTACACCTTC.